The 21 T cell receptor beta chains in this list originate from one sample, sequenced in a study of Ad26.COV2.S vaccination and SARS-CoV-2 variants. The assay was immunoSEQ multiplex PCR, and TCRdb's table has in-frame clones only and misses some. The sample consists of about 98,000 clones, around 80% of them appearing once. The starting material was peripheral blood, obtained after recovery from COVID-19. The origin of the receptors is a human donor who had recovered from COVID-19.

This clone was detected once. The rearrangement uses TRBV6-6 and TRBJ2-4; D may match TRBD1 or TRBD2 (5 bases each). Germline V gives CDR1 MNHNY, CDR2 SVGAGI (reference sequence). There are 17 residues in the CDR3. Trimming removed 5 bases at V and 0 bases at J, with 17 bases between. The DNA for the CDR3 is TGTGCCAGCAGTCCCTACGGGGACGGTGTAGCCAAAAACATTCAGTACTTC. Amino acid sequence: CASSPYGDGVAKNIQYF.

The V call is TRBV27, the J call TRBJ2-3; D gene ambiguous. Germline V gives CDR1 MNHEY, CDR2 SMNVEV (reference sequence). The CDR3 is 15 amino acids. Trimming took 6 bases from V and 4 from J, leaving 17 bases between them. The CDR3: CASRLRGPWADTQYF. CDR3 coding DNA: TGTGCCAGCAGACTTCGTGGACCGTGGGCAGATACGCAGTATTTT.

The rearrangement links TRBV5-1 to TRBJ2-5; 10 bases fit TRBD2. The CDR3 loop spans 16 amino acids. CDR1 and CDR2 from the germline V gene are SGHRS and YFSETQ. The V gene end was trimmed by 4 bases and the J gene end by 3 bases; junction bases not matched to a gene: 9. CDR3 amino acids: CASSRAPTSGEETQYF. The DNA for the CDR3 is TGCGCCAGCAGCCGCGCCCCCACTAGCGGGGAAGAGACCCAGTACTTC.

This chain connects TRBV12-3 or TRBV12-4 to TRBJ1-1, with D possibly matching TRBD1 (5 bases). This CDR3 has 12 amino acids. V gave up 5 bases and J gave up 8 bases, with 12 bases separating them. The CDR3 DNA follows: TGTGCCAGCAGTCCCGGGACGGAAGAAGCTTTCTTT. Protein: CASSPGTEEAFF.

This clone appeared many times. The genes are TRBV10-1 and TRBJ2-3; no reliable D call. Trimming removed 3 bases from V and 2 bases from J, with 9 bases in between. The CDR3 spans 14 residues. Germline-derived CDR1 and CDR2 are WNHNN and SYGVQD (reference sequence). CDR3 in amino acids: CASSDLSATDTQYF. The CDR3, as DNA: TGCGCCAGCAGTGATTTAAGTGCCACAGATACGCAGTATTTT.

The chain is built from TRBV7-9 and TRBJ2-5; a possible D gene is TRBD1 (5 bases). Per the germline V gene, CDR1 is SEHNR and CDR2 is FQNEAQ (reference sequence). V lost 4 bases, J lost 3 bases, and 9 bases lay in between. This CDR3 region has 13 residues. CDR3 DNA: TGTGCCAGCAGCTCCCCAGGGAAAGAGACCCAGTACTTC. It translates to CASSSPGKETQYF.

This sequence joins TRBV18 and TRBJ2-5; no reliable D call. Germline V gene sequence: CDR1 KGHSH, CDR2 LQKENI. CDR3 length equals 14 residues. The V and J ends lost 1 base and 5 bases respectively, with 11 bases between them. The CDR3: CASSPLQQRETQYF. The CDR3 nucleotides are TGTGCCAGCTCACCACTCCAGCAGAGGGAGACCCAGTACTTC. Looking up the rest from reference TRBV18 and TRBJ2-5 gives the full variable domain: NAGVMQNPRHLVRRRGQEARLRCSPMKGHSHVYWYRQLPEEGLKFMVYLQKENIIDESGMPKERFSAEFPKEGPSILRIQQVVRGDSAAYFCASSPLQQRETQYFGPGTRLLVL.

A few counts support this clone. This chain links TRBV5-1 with TRBJ2-5, with a possible D match to TRBD1 (6 bases). With 0 bases removed from V and 0 bases from J, the gap between germline ends came to 9 bases. The CDR3 totals 15 residues. Per germline, CDR1 SGHRS and CDR2 YFSETQ. The DNA for the CDR3 is TGCGCCAGCAGCTTGGGGGGGCAGTACCAAGAGACCCAGTACTTC. Encoded protein: CASSLGGQYQETQYF.

This clone rates as large. CDR3 loop: CASSPLERVYTEAFF. DNA for the CDR3: TGTGCCAGCAGCCCCCTGGAGCGCGTCTATACTGAAGCTTTCTTT. The chain has TRBV7-6 and TRBJ1-1; D unresolved. V lost 5 bases and J lost 5, with 18 bases in between. Per the germline V gene, CDR1 is SGHVS and CDR2 is FNYEAQ. This CDR3 region has 15 residues. Combining the CDR3 with reference TRBV7-6 and TRBJ1-1 gives the whole variable domain GAGVSQSPRYKVTKRGQDVALRCDPISGHVSLYWYRQALGQGPEFLTYFNYEAQQDKSGLPNDRFSAERPEGSISTLTIQRTEQRDSAMYRCASSPLERVYTEAFFGQGTRLTVV.

V gene TRBV5-4 combines with J gene TRBJ2-5; 8 bases fit TRBD2. This CDR3 comprises 15 residues. Germline V CDR1 and CDR2: SGHNT, YYREEE (reference sequence). V dropped 3 bases and J dropped 4; count of bases not matched to a gene: 8. The CDR3 sequence: CASSSLKSGGETQYF. The CDR3 DNA is TGTGCCAGCAGCTCTCTAAAAAGCGGGGGAGAGACCCAGTACTTC.

J is TRBJ2-7 and V is TRBV5-4, with D perhaps assigned TRBD1 or TRBD2 (5 bases each). V was cut by 3 bases and J by 1 base, with 14 bases left in between. The length of the CDR3 is 15 residues. Germline V lookup: CDR1 SGHNT, CDR2 YYREEE (reference sequence). The CDR3 loop is CASSSSRDGSYEQYF. DNA of the CDR3: TGTGCCAGCAGCTCCTCCAGGGACGGGTCCTACGAGCAGTACTTC.

The chain employs TRBV19 and TRBJ2-7; 9 nucleotides align to TRBD1. The trim removed 4 bases at V and 2 bases at J, leaving 6 bases unmatched. Germline CDR1 is LNHDA and CDR2 is SQIVND (reference sequence). The CDR3 sequence is 15 residues long. DNA of the CDR3: TGTGCCAGTAGTAGTCGGGGGACAGGGACCTACGAGCAGTACTTC. Translating gives CASSSRGTGTYEQYF.

This clone showed up just once. The rearrangement joins TRBV5-1 to TRBJ1-2; D not certain. Trimming removed 5 bases from V and 5 bases from J, with 13 bases in between. This CDR3 region has 13 residues. Germline assignment: CDR1 SGHRS and CDR2 YFSETQ. The CDR3 region is CASSESDGYGYTF. The CDR3 DNA sequence: TGCGCCAGCAGTGAGAGTGACGGGTATGGCTACACCTTC.

The rearrangement joins TRBV24-1 to TRBJ2-5; D not resolved. This CDR3 region has 14 residues. In germline, CDR1 is KGHDR, CDR2 SFDVKD. V lost 2 bases and J 5 bases, leaving 11 bases between the germline ends. CDR3 in amino acids: CATSDWQTGETQYF. CDR3 in DNA: TGTGCCACCAGTGATTGGCAGACCGGGGAGACCCAGTACTTC.

The chain is built from TRBV18 and TRBJ2-7; weak D call: TRBD2 (6 bases). In germline, CDR1 is KGHSH, CDR2 LQKENI. V was pared by 6 bases and J by 6 bases, with 9 bases between. CDR3 length equals 11 residues. The CDR3 reads CASSFGGEQYF. CDR3 nucleotides: TGTGCCAGCTCTTTCGGGGGCGAGCAGTACTTC.

V usage is TRBV10-3 and J usage is TRBJ2-3; D gene unclear. Trimming pared 5 bases from V and 4 bases from J, leaving 16 bases between. This CDR3 has 15 residues. Germline assignment: CDR1 ENHRY and CDR2 SYGVKD. The CDR3 protein is CAISRVSRASDTQYF. CDR3 DNA sequence: TGTGCCATCAGTAGGGTATCCCGGGCATCAGATACGCAGTATTTT.

V and J are TRBV7-9 and TRBJ1-1, with TRBD1 matching 9 bases. The germline gives CDR1 SEHNR, CDR2 FQNEAQ (reference sequence). The CDR3 length is 14 residues. J lost 4 bases, V lost 5 bases, and 5 bases had no gene match. The CDR3 nucleotides are TGTGCCAGCAGCCCACCGACAGGGGGCACTGAAGCTTTCTTT. Translated, it gives CASSPPTGGTEAFF.

V gene TRBV5-1 combines with J gene TRBJ1-4, with D maybe TRBD1 (5 bases). CDR3 size: 16 residues. Looked up from germline, CDR1 is SGHRS and CDR2 is YFSETQ. V gave up 1 base and J gave up 6 bases, with 16 bases separating them. CDR3 region: CASSLSAGRVDEKLFF. In DNA form, the CDR3 reads TGCGCCAGCAGCTTGTCGGCAGGGAGGGTGGATGAAAAACTGTTTTTT.

This chain joins TRBV9 and TRBJ2-1, with D perhaps matching TRBD2 (5 bases). The CDR3 spans 12 residues. Germline values: CDR1 SGDLS, CDR2 YYNGEE. Between the trimmed V and J ends, which lost 4 bases and 9 bases, there was a span of 11 bases. CDR3 amino acids: CASSQTTFEQFF. The CDR3, as DNA: TGTGCCAGCAGCCAGACTACCTTTGAGCAGTTCTTC.

The chain carries TRBV29-1 and TRBJ2-5, with D tentatively TRBD1 (6 bases). Between the trimmed V and J ends, which lost 4 bases and 3 bases, there was a span of 15 bases. There are 14 residues in the CDR3. In germline, CDR1 is SQVTM, CDR2 ANQGSEA. The CDR3 spells CSVGAETGKETQYF. The CDR3 coding sequence is TGCAGCGTTGGGGCAGAAACAGGGAAAGAGACCCAGTACTTC.

This chain joins TRBV12-5 and TRBJ2-3, with D perhaps given as TRBD1 or TRBD2 (6 bases each). CDR3 size: 15 residues. Germline V lookup: CDR1 LGHNT, CDR2 FRNRAP. The V end lost 2 bases, the J end lost 8 bases, and 17 bases lay between the germline ends. The CDR3 loop reads CASGLPGARQFTQYF. CDR3 coding DNA: TGTGCTAGTGGTTTGCCGGGGGCCCGCCAGTTTACGCAGTATTTT.